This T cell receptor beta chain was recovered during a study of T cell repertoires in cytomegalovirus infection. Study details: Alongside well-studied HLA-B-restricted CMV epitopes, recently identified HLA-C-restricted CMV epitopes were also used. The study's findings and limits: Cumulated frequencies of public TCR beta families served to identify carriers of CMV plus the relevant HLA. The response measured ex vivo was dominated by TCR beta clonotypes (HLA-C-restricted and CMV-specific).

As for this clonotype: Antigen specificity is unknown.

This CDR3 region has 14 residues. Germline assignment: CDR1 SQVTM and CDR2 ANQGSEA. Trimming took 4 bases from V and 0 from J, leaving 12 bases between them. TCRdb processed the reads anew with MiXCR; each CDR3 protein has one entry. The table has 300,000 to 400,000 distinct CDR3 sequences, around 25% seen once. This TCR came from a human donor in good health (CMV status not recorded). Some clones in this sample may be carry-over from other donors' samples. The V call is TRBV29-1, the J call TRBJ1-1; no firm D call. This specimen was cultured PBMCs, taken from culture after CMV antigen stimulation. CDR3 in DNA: TGCAGCGTTGCTATGGAACCCATGAACACTGAAGCTTTCTTT. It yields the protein CSVAMEPMNTEAFF.